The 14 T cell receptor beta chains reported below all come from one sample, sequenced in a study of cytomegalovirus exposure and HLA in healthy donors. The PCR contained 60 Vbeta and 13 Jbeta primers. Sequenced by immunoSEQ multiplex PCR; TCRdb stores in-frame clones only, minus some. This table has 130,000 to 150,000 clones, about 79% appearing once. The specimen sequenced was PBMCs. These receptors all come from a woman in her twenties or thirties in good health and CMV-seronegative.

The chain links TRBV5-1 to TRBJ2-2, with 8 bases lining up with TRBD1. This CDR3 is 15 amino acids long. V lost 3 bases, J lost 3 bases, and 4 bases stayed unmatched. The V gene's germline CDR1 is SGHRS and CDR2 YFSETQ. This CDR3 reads CASSSRGLDTGELFF. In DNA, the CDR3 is TGCGCCAGCAGCTCCAGGGGGCTGGACACCGGGGAGCTGTTTTTT. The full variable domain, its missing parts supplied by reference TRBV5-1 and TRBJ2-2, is KAGVTQTPRYLIKTRGQQVTLSCSPISGHRSVSWYQQTPGQGLQFLFEYFSETQRNKGNFPGRFSGRQFSNSRSEMNVSTLELGDSALYLCASSSRGLDTGELFFGEGSRLTVL.

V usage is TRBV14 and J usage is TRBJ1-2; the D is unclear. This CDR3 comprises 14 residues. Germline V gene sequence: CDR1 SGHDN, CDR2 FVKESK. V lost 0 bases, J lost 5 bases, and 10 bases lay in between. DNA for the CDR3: TGTGCCAGCAGCCAAGATCAATCGGGGTATGGCTACACCTTC. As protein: CASSQDQSGYGYTF.

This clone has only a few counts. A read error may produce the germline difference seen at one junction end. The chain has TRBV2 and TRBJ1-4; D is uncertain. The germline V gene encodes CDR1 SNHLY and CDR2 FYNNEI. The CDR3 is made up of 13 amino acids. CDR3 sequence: CASREGVYEKLFF. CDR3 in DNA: TGTGCCAGCAGGGAAGGAGTGTACGAAAAACTGTTTTTT.

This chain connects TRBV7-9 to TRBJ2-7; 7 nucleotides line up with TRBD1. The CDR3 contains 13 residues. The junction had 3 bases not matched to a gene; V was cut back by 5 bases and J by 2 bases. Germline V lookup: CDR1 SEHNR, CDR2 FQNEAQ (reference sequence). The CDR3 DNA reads TGTGCCAGCAGCCGACAGGGAGCCTACGAGCAGTACTTC. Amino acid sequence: CASSRQGAYEQYF.

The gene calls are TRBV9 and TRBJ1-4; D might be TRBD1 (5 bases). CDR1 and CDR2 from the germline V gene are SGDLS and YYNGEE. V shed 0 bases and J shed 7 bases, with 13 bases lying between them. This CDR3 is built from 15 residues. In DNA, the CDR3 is TGTGCCAGCAGCGTAGGTACCCCGGGGGGTGAAAAACTGTTTTTT. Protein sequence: CASSVGTPGGEKLFF.

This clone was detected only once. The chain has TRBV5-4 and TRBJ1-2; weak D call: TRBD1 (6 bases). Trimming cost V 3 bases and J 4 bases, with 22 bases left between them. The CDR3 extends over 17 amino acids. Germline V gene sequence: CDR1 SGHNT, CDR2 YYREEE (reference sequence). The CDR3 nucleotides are TGTGCCAGCAGCTACCTCCACAAAACGACAGGCGCCTATGGCTACACCTTC. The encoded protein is CASSYLHKTTGAYGYTF. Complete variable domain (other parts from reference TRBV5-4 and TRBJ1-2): ETGVTQSPTHLIKTRGQQVTLRCSSQSGHNTVSWYQQALGQGPQFIFQYYREEENGRGNFPPRFSGLQFPNYSSELNVNALELDDSALYLCASSYLHKTTGAYGYTFGSGTRLTVV.

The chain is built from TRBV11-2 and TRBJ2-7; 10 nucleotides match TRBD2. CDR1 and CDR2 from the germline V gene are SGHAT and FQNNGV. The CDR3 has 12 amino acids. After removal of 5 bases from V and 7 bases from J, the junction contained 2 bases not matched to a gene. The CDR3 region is CASSISGGEQYF. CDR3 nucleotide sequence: TGTGCCAGCAGCATTAGCGGGGGGGAGCAGTACTTC.

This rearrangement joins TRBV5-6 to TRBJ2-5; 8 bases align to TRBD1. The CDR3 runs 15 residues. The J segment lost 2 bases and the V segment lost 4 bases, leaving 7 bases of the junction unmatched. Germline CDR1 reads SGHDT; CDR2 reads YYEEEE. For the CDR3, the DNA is TGTGCCAGCAGCCGGGGACAGGTCAAACAAGAGACCCAGTACTTC. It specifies CASSRGQVKQETQYF. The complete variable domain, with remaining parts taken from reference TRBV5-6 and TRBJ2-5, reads DAGVTQSPTHLIKTRGQQVTLRCSPKSGHDTVSWYQQALGQGPQFIFQYYEEEERQRGNFPDRFSGHQFPNYSSELNVNALLLGDSALYLCASSRGQVKQETQYFGPGTRLLVL.

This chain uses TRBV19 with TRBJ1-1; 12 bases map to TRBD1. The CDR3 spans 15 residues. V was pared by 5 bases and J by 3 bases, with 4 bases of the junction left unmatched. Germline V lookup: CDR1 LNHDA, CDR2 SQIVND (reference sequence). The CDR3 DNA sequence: TGTGCCAGTAGTTCCAGGGACAGGGGGCACACTGAAGCTTTCTTT. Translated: CASSSRDRGHTEAFF.

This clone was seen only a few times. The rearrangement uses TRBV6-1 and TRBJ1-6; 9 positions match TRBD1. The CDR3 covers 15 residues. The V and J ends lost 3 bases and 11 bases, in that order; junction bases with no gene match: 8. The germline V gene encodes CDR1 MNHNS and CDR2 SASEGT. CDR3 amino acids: CASSEKGQGLTPLHF. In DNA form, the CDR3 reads TGTGCCAGCAGTGAGAAAGGACAGGGGCTAACACCCCTCCACTTT.

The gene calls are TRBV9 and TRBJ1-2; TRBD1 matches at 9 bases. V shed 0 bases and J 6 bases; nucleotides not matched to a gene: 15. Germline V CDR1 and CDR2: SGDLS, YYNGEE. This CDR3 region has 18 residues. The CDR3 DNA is TGTGCCAGCAGCGTAGGCCCCAGAACCACAGGGGGCGTTAATGGCTACACCTTC. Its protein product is CASSVGPRTTGGVNGYTF.

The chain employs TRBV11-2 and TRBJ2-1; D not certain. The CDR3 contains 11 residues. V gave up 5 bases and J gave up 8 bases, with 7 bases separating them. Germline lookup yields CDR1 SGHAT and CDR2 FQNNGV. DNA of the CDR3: TGTGCCAGCAGCAGAAGCGATGAGCAGTTCTTC. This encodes CASSRSDEQFF.

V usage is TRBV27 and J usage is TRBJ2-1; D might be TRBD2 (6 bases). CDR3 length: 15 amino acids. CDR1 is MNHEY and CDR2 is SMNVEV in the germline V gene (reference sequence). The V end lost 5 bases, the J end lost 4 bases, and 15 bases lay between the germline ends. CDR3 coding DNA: TGTGCCAGCAGTACAAAACGGGGGAGGTACAATGAGCAGTTCTTC. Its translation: CASSTKRGRYNEQFF.

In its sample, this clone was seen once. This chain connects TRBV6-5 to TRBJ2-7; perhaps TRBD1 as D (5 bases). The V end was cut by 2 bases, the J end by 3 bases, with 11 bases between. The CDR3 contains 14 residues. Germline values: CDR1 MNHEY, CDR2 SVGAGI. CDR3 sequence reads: CASSYRDRDYEQYF. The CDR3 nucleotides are TGTGCCAGCAGTTACCGCGACAGAGACTACGAGCAGTACTTC.